This T cell receptor (beta chain) was captured by sequencing in a study of blood T cell repertoires in COVID-19 (dated by TCRdb to between 2020 and 2021). At the level of the whole study: Collaborator samples came from the United States, Italy and Spain and covered acute and convalescent phases of COVID-19. The prospective study material was composed of cDNA or gDNA derived from T cells, B-cell-depleted T cells, or PBMCs. Subjects who had been exposed to COVID-19, were actively infected with it, or had recovered from it provided the deeply sampled blood TCRbeta repertoires that made up the dataset. The repertoires were released in a freely available public database intended as a resource for research on the immune response to SARS-CoV-2. Samples came from the ongoing ImmuneRACE study (first 160 participants) plus 1,254 subjects from 6 global collaborators. A de-identified subject ID, COVID-19 status, age in years and sex were almost always included in the sample metadata. Where available, HLA class I and class II types were obtained from metadata supplied by the sample provider rather than from assay-based typing.

V and J lose 0 bases and 2 bases, and a span of 8 bases separates them. CDR1 and CDR2 were assigned from the germline V gene (reference sequence) as LGHDT and YNNKEL. The CDR3 holds 14 amino acids from the cysteine to the phenylalanine. The sequence is cut down to CDR3 DNA, 42 bases in frame from base 1. A remark on this clone: It lacks a known antigen. Qualities for individual bases were not recorded, and no much larger clone is one base off.

The collaborating institutions used their own protocols to collect whole blood in K2EDTA tubes. For TCRbeta analysis, collaborator samples were shipped as frozen whole blood, as isolated PBMCs, or as DNA extracted from either sample type. TCRbeta CDR3 regions were amplified from genomic DNA by means of the immunoSEQ Assay, a bias-controlled multiplex PCR. Per the original workflow: Nucleated cell counts per sample were estimated from amplification of reference gene primers within the assay. To quantify the absolute abundance of each unique TCRbeta CDR3 rearrangement, sequence reads were collapsed and filtered. For each sample, productive Simpson clonality was calculated as the square root of Simpson's diversity index over productive rearrangements. TCRdb provides this immuneACCESS table in a form limited to in-frame rearrangements. Some clones are lacking; in checked studies, under half of them reflect an unresolved V gene, and why the rest are absent is not known. V and J calls and clone size are as listed in that table; D and trimming were resolved from the DNA. For this sample the table gives 95,000 to 100,000 clones, of which about 85% were detected only once. The ten largest clones capture 1.5% to 2% of the sample.

Overall study results and their limits: The amount of clinical and demographic metadata varied by source and participant and was provided uncurated.

The rearrangement combines TRBV3-1 (or the pseudogene TRBV3-2) with TRBJ2-7; the D gene is unclear. Source material: peripheral blood. This receptor was obtained from a woman aged 70-85 years with active or convalescent COVID-19. Here the CDR3 is given as CASSQDVGPYEQYF. The DNA is as follows: TGTGCCAGCAGCCAAGATGTGGGCCCCTACGAGCAGTACTTC.